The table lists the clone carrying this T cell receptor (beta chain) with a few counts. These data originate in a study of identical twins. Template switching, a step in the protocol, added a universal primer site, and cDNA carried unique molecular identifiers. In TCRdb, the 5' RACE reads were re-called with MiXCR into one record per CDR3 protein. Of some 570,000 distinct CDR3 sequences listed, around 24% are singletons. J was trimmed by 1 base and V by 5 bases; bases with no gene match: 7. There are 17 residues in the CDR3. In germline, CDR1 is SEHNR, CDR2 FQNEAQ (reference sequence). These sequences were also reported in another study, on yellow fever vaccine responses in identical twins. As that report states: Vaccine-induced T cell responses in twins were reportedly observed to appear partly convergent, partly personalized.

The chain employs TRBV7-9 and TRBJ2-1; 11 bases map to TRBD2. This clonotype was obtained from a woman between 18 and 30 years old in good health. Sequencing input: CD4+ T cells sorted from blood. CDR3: CASSKRTSGRSYNEQFF. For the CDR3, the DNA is TGTGCCAGCAGCAAACGGACTAGCGGGCGTTCCTACAATGAGCAGTTCTTC.